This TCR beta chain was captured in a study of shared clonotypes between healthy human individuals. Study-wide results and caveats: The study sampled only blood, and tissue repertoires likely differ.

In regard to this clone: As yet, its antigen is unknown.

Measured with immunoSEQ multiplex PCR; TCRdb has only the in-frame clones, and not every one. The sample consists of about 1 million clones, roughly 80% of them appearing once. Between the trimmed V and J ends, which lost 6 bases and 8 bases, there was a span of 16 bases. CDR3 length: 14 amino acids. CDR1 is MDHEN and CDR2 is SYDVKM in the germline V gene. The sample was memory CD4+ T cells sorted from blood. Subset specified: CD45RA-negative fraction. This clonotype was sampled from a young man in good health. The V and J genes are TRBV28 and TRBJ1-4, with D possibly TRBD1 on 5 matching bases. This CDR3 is CASRGPLRHEKLFF. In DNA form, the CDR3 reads TGTGCCAGCAGGGGACCTTTAAGGCACGAAAAACTGTTTTTT.